These 32 T cell receptor beta chains were all obtained from the same sample, sequenced in a study of blood T cell repertoires in COVID-19. Sequencing used immunoSEQ multiplex PCR; TCRdb keeps in-frame clones, though not all of them. Among about 320,000 clones listed, around 90% were seen once. Sequencing used PBMCs or T cells enriched from blood (not recorded which). The receptor source for this set is a man in his 60s who had recovered from COVID-19.

This clone was observed once. The chain employs TRBV7-8 and TRBJ2-7; D is unclear. The CDR3 sequence is 13 residues long. Per germline, CDR1 SGHVS and CDR2 FQNEAQ. V dropped 2 bases and J dropped 4 bases, with 9 bases sitting between them. CDR3: CASSLRVVYEQYF. In DNA form, the CDR3 reads TGTGCCAGCAGCTTAAGAGTAGTGTACGAGCAGTACTTC.

The chain recombines TRBV9 with TRBJ2-5; 8 bases match TRBD2. J gave up 5 bases and V 0 bases, and 12 bases lay outside the gene matches. Germline CDR1 reads SGDLS; CDR2 reads YYNGEE. This CDR3 contains 17 residues. The CDR3 DNA reads TGTGCCAGCAGCGTAGAGGCATTAGCGGGGACGGTGGAGACCCAGTACTTC. This encodes CASSVEALAGTVETQYF.

The chain links TRBV7-2 to TRBJ2-1, with 9 bases aligning to TRBD1. Germline lookup yields CDR1 SGHTA and CDR2 FQGNSA. The J segment lost 8 bases and the V segment lost 0 bases, leaving 5 bases of the junction unmatched. The CDR3 extends over 15 amino acids. CDR3 region: CASSLAGTGIDEQFF. DNA for the CDR3: TGTGCCAGCAGCTTAGCCGGGACAGGGATAGATGAGCAGTTCTTC.

The chain links TRBV6-5 to TRBJ2-5, with unresolved D. Between the trimmed V and J ends, which lost 0 bases and 6 bases, there was a span of 17 bases. The germline gives CDR1 MNHEY, CDR2 SVGAGI. The CDR3 sequence is 16 residues long. The CDR3 is CASSYSPTRSHQTQYF. As DNA, the CDR3 is TGTGCCAGCAGTTACTCGCCGACGCGGTCCCATCAGACCCAGTACTTC.

As concerns this clone: No conserved phenylalanine or tryptophan is present at the end of the CDR3, so a read error is the likely explanation. The DNA is omitted, as the CDR3 cannot be located on it reliably, and the CDR3 follows TCRdb's listing. V is TRBV5-6 and J is TRBJ2-7; no DNA check was done on the table's D call, TRBD1. The germline V gene has CDR1 SGHDT and CDR2 YYEEEE. The CDR3 numbers 14 amino acids, ends counted. The CDR3 reads CASSLLSGTGDTGI.

In this sample, this clone turned up a few times. CDR3 bases: TGTGCCTGGAGACCCGACAGGGGGCATTCACCCCTCCACTTT. Residues: CAWRPDRGHSPLHF. The genes are TRBV30 and TRBJ1-6; 10 bases agree with TRBD1. The V and J ends lost 3 bases and 8 bases, in that order; junction bases with no gene match: 4. This CDR3 is 14 amino acids long. Looked up from germline, CDR1 is GTSNPN and CDR2 is SVGIG (reference sequence).

This clone was seen just once. The chain has TRBV24-1 and TRBJ2-5; TRBD1 aligns across 7 bases. The trim removed 3 bases at V and 2 bases at J, leaving 5 bases unmatched. CDR1 is KGHDR and CDR2 is SFDVKD in the germline V gene. This CDR3 spans 15 amino acids. CDR3 region: CATSDPGQRQETQYF. CDR3 sequence (DNA): TGTGCCACCAGTGATCCGGGACAGCGTCAAGAGACCCAGTACTTC.

V is TRBV28 and J is TRBJ1-6; D is undetermined. With 3 bases removed from V and 5 bases from J, the gap between germline ends came to 5 bases. This CDR3 has 13 amino acids. Germline V lookup: CDR1 MDHEN, CDR2 SYDVKM. The CDR3 DNA reads TGTGCCAGCAGTTTGGGCAATAATTCACCCCTCCACTTT. This sequence encodes CASSLGNNSPLHF.

This chain joins TRBV3-1 (or the pseudogene TRBV3-2) and TRBJ2-5; TRBD2 agrees at 13 bases. Germline loops: CDR1 LGHDT, CDR2 YNNKEL (reference sequence). The CDR3 totals 19 residues. V shed 0 bases and J 4 bases; nucleotides not matched to a gene: 11. DNA of the CDR3: TGTGCCAGCAGCCAAGATGTCCGACTAGCGGGAGGTTTGGGAGAGACCCAGTACTTC. Protein product: CASSQDVRLAGGLGETQYF.

This chain uses TRBV7-9 with TRBJ1-3; 7 bases are a match to TRBD1. The J segment lost 5 bases and the V segment lost 5 bases, leaving 9 bases of the junction unmatched. This CDR3 is 15 amino acids long. Germline CDR1 is SEHNR and CDR2 is FQNEAQ (reference sequence). This CDR3 is CASSPRQGTRNTIYF. In DNA form, the CDR3 reads TGTGCCAGCAGCCCCCGACAGGGCACAAGAAACACCATATATTTT.

This clone has only one observation. This chain connects TRBV7-2 to TRBJ2-7, with D unclear. The V end was cut by 5 bases, the J end by 2 bases, with 10 bases between. The CDR3 runs to 13 residues. The germline CDR1 and CDR2 sequences are SGHTA and FQGNSA. CDR3 amino acids: CASSPHLAYEQYF. In nucleotides, the CDR3 is TGTGCCAGCAGCCCACATTTGGCCTACGAGCAGTACTTC.

This chain joins TRBV29-1 and TRBJ2-7; 9 bases line up with TRBD1. J lost 2 bases, V lost 6 bases, and 2 bases had no gene match. This CDR3 contains 12 residues. CDR1 SQVTM and CDR2 ANQGSEA come from the germline V gene. The CDR3 spells CSVGTGTYEQYF. As DNA, the CDR3 is TGCAGCGTGGGGACAGGGACCTACGAGCAGTACTTC.

The gene calls are TRBV11-3 and TRBJ1-1; D not certain. Trimming took off 1 base at V and 3 bases at J, with 6 bases between the two ends. This CDR3 contains 13 residues. CDR1 and CDR2 (germline): SGHNT, YENEEA. In nucleotides, the CDR3 is TGTGCCAGCAGCTTAGGGGCCGACACTGAAGCTTTCTTT. This encodes CASSLGADTEAFF.

The table lists this clone with a count of one. V is TRBV5-1 and J is TRBJ1-2; 8 positions agree with TRBD1. The V gene end was trimmed by 1 base and the J gene end by 5 bases; junction bases not matched to a gene: 7. The germline gives CDR1 SGHRS, CDR2 YFSETQ. The CDR3 has 15 amino acids. Here the CDR3 reads CASSLIGTGPYGYTF. CDR3 bases: TGCGCCAGCAGCTTGATAGGGACAGGTCCGTATGGCTACACCTTC.

The V gene is TRBV7-9, the J gene TRBJ2-3; 9 bases are a match to TRBD2. Looked up from germline, CDR1 is SEHNR and CDR2 is FQNEAQ (reference sequence). V lost 2 bases to trimming and J lost 0 bases; unmatched junction nucleotides: 6. The CDR3 contains 17 residues. Here the CDR3 DNA reads TGTGCCAGCAGCTTAACTTTGGGGACTAGCAGCACAGATACGCAGTATTTT. Protein: CASSLTLGTSSTDTQYF.

The chain uses TRBV11-1 and TRBJ2-3, with 9 bases identical to TRBD2. Germline V gene data show CDR1 as SGHAT and CDR2 as FQDESV (reference sequence). CDR3 length equals 15 residues. Trimming removed 2 bases from V and 6 bases from J; junction bases left unmatched: 6. The CDR3 here is CASSLFDLAGDTQYF. CDR3 in DNA: TGTGCCAGCAGCTTATTCGATCTAGCGGGGGATACGCAGTATTTT. Filled out from reference TRBV11-1 and TRBJ2-3, the complete variable domain reads EAEVAQSPRYKITEKSQAVAFWCDPISGHATLYWYRQILGQGPELLVQFQDESVVDDSQLPKDRFSAERLKGVDSTLKIQPAELGDSAMYLCASSLFDLAGDTQYFGPGTRLTVL.

V usage is TRBV20-1 and J usage is TRBJ1-1; D not resolved. Per the germline V gene, CDR1 is DFQATT and CDR2 is SNEGSKA (reference sequence). Trimming left V 7 bases short and J 13 bases short, with 19 bases between. CDR3 length: 11 amino acids. The CDR3 DNA reads TGCAGTGAGGTGATTAGCCCCCAAGTTTTCTTT. This encodes CSEVISPQVFF.

This clone was seen only once. The chain combines TRBV7-6 with TRBJ2-7, with D perhaps TRBD2 (5 bases). Trimming cost V 5 bases and J 4 bases, with 15 bases left between them. Germline-derived CDR1 and CDR2 are SGHVS and FNYEAQ. The CDR3 is 14 amino acids. The CDR3 loop is CASSEGGVGYEQYF. CDR3 nucleotides: TGTGCCAGCAGCGAGGGTGGGGTCGGGTACGAGCAGTACTTC.

This clone was picked up one time. The chain links TRBV7-2 to TRBJ2-7; 10 nucleotides agree with TRBD2. The trim removed 6 bases at V and 7 bases at J, leaving 15 bases unmatched. The CDR3 sequence is 16 residues long. Germline V gene lookup returns CDR1 SGHTA and CDR2 FQGNSA. The DNA of the CDR3 is TGTGCCAGCAGGCCCGCTAGCGGGGGTGCCCTAGGTGAGCAGTACTTC. Translated: CASRPASGGALGEQYF.

This sequence joins TRBV7-2 and TRBJ2-7; TRBD1 agrees at 9 bases. This CDR3 is built from 15 residues. Germline CDR1 SGHTA, CDR2 FQGNSA. After removal of 3 bases from V and 2 bases from J, the junction contained 5 bases not matched to a gene. CDR3 sequence reads: CASSFATGGTYEQYF. CDR3 DNA: TGTGCCAGCAGCTTCGCGACAGGGGGAACCTACGAGCAGTACTTC.

This chain uses TRBV6-5 with TRBJ2-3; 9 nucleotides align to TRBD2. CDR1 is MNHEY and CDR2 is SVGAGI in the germline V gene. The CDR3 runs 16 residues. Losses at the gene ends were 4 bases for V and 5 bases for J; bases not matched to a gene: 10. The CDR3 region has the DNA TGTGCCAGCAGTTCTAACTCGCGGGGGGGTTTAGATACGCAGTATTTT. It encodes CASSSNSRGGLDTQYF.

This clone was seen only once. The rearrangement links TRBV4-1 to TRBJ1-4; D unclear. V dropped 4 bases and J dropped 5 bases, with 8 bases sitting between them. Germline lookup yields CDR1 MGHRA and CDR2 YSYEKL. This CDR3 is 13 amino acids long. Here the CDR3 reads CASSLAGNEKLFF. DNA of the CDR3: TGCGCCAGCAGCCTAGCGGGGAATGAAAAACTGTTTTTT.

The chain employs TRBV19 and TRBJ1-1; a possible D gene is TRBD1 (6 bases). This CDR3 has 15 amino acids. Trimming took off 7 bases at V and 1 base at J, with 16 bases between the two ends. Germline assignment: CDR1 LNHDA and CDR2 SQIVND (reference sequence). The CDR3 nucleotides read TGTGCCAGTAAGCGTATGGGGACACCGAACACTGAAGCTTTCTTT. Residues: CASKRMGTPNTEAFF. Full variable domain (outside the CDR3, taken from reference TRBV19 and TRBJ1-1): DGGITQSPKYLFRKEGQNVTLSCEQNLNHDAMYWYRQDPGQGLRLIYYSQIVNDFQKGDIAEGYSVSREKKESFPLTVTSAQKNPTAFYLCASKRMGTPNTEAFFGQGTRLTVV.

Concerning this clone: In the same sample, other DNA sequences code for this CDR3. The chain couples TRBV7-2 to TRBJ1-3, with 10 nucleotides matching TRBD1. Germline V lookup: CDR1 SGHTA, CDR2 FQGNSA. J was trimmed by 3 bases and V by 0 bases; bases with no gene match: 2. This CDR3 has 16 amino acids. As DNA, the CDR3 is TGTGCCAGCAGCTTAGCCGGGACAGGGGTTGGAAACACCATATATTTT. Amino acids: CASSLAGTGVGNTIYF.

This chain joins TRBV5-1 and TRBJ2-3, with 10 bases aligning to TRBD2. This CDR3 is built from 15 residues. Germline CDR1 reads SGHRS; CDR2 reads YFSETQ. J was trimmed by 5 bases and V by 2 bases; bases with no gene match: 5. In DNA, the CDR3 is TGCGCCAGCAGCTTAGCGGGGGGGCAGGTAGATACGCAGTATTTT. It specifies CASSLAGGQVDTQYF.

J is TRBJ1-2 and V is TRBV6-5, with D unresolved. The CDR3 has 13 residues. V was shortened by 6 bases and J by 7 bases, with 15 bases between the two germline ends. Looked up from germline, CDR1 is MNHEY and CDR2 is SVGAGI. The CDR3 nucleotides read TGTGCCAGCAGACGCGCCCGCGGATCTGGCTACACCTTC. Residues: CASRRARGSGYTF.

This chain links TRBV7-9 with TRBJ2-3; 10 bases match TRBD2. V dropped 5 bases and J dropped 4; count of bases not matched to a gene: 12. This CDR3 is 17 amino acids long. CDR1 and CDR2 (germline): SEHNR, FQNEAQ (reference sequence). The CDR3 sequence is CASSPASGGHWADTQYF. The CDR3 coding sequence is TGTGCCAGCAGCCCGGCTAGCGGGGGCCACTGGGCAGATACGCAGTATTTT.

The rearrangement uses TRBV9 and TRBJ1-2; D unclear. The germline gives CDR1 SGDLS, CDR2 YYNGEE. The CDR3 consists of 15 residues. With 0 bases removed from V and 1 base from J, the gap between germline ends came to 10 bases. Here the CDR3 reads CASSVAGIHNYGYTF. For the CDR3, the DNA is TGTGCCAGCAGCGTAGCGGGGATTCATAACTATGGCTACACCTTC.

The chain employs TRBV5-4 and TRBJ2-7; 8 nucleotides agree with TRBD1. This CDR3 comprises 14 residues. V dropped 4 bases and J dropped 3; count of bases not matched to a gene: 6. Germline V gene lookup returns CDR1 SGHNT and CDR2 YYREEE (reference sequence). The CDR3 here is CASSQRGTGYEQYF. CDR3 coding DNA: TGTGCCAGCAGCCAGCGTGGGACAGGCTACGAGCAGTACTTC.

The CDR3 DNA reads TGTGCCAGCAAGCCGACGGCGGGGGCCTACGAGCAGTACTTC. It yields the protein CASKPTAGAYEQYF. V gene TRBV11-3 combines with J gene TRBJ2-7, with 7 bases identical to TRBD2. This CDR3 is built from 14 residues. Germline V CDR1 and CDR2: SGHNT, YENEEA. Trimming cost V 7 bases and J 2 bases; bases outside gene matches: 8.

This clone came up once. The genes are TRBV14 and TRBJ1-2, with D possibly TRBD1 on 5 matching bases. Trimming removed 0 bases at V and 5 bases at J, with 13 bases between. The CDR3 is 15 residues long. The V gene's germline CDR1 is SGHDN and CDR2 FVKESK. CDR3 nucleotides: TGTGCCAGCAGCCAAGAGCCAGGGTACCTATATGGCTACACCTTC. Translation: CASSQEPGYLYGYTF.

The chain combines TRBV18 with TRBJ1-1; TRBD1 matches 7 bases. Germline V gene lookup returns CDR1 KGHSH and CDR2 LQKENI. With V trimmed by 3 bases and J by 4 bases, 8 bases remained unmatched. This CDR3 spans 15 amino acids. The CDR3 nucleotides are TGTGCCAGCTCACCCAGCTTGGGACAGCTCACTGAAGCTTTCTTT. It translates to CASSPSLGQLTEAFF.